The 8 T cell receptor beta chains below all came from one sample that was sequenced in a study of T-cell memory formation after mild COVID-19. From the 5' RACE reads, TCRdb called clonotypes with MiXCR, one entry per CDR3 protein. The sample holds some 490,000 distinct CDR3 sequences; 15% to 20% are singletons and the top ten take about 12%. The sequenced sample consisted of PBMCs or a T cell subset sorted from them (not recorded which). The source is an adult woman who had mild COVID-19 (a few samples of this study predate the infection). Cell type and time point are not known.

This clonotype has only a few counts. The gene calls are TRBV5-4 and TRBJ2-5; TRBD1 aligns across 8 bases. The CDR3 runs 15 residues. CDR1 and CDR2 from the germline V gene are SGHNT and YYREEE (reference sequence). The ends lost 0 bases at V and 7 bases at J; junction bases unmatched: 8. CDR3 DNA sequence: TGTGCCAGCAGCTTGGTGGGACAGGCCCTAGGGACCCAGTACTTC. It is translated as CASSLVGQALGTQYF.

This clonotype was detected only a few times. The V gene is TRBV15, the J gene TRBJ2-1, with D perhaps matching TRBD2 (6 bases). V was pared by 4 bases and J by 5 bases, with 15 bases between. This CDR3 is 15 amino acids long. In germline, CDR1 is LNHNV, CDR2 YYDKDF (reference sequence). The CDR3 coding sequence is TGTGCCACCAGCATCCCAGAGGCGGGGCACAATGAGCAGTTCTTC. It specifies CATSIPEAGHNEQFF.

This clonotype has only a few counts. V and J are TRBV12-3 or TRBV12-4 and TRBJ2-1, with TRBD1 matching 9 bases. This CDR3 is built from 14 residues. The V gene end was trimmed by 6 bases and the J gene end by 1 base; junction bases not matched to a gene: 1. CDR3 sequence (DNA): TGTGCCAGCAGGGGGACAGGGTCCTACAATGAGCAGTTCTTC. Encoded protein: CASRGTGSYNEQFF.

The chain carries TRBV7-6 and TRBJ2-1; 8 nucleotides agree with TRBD2. V shed 2 bases, J shed 10 bases, and the junction held 4 bases outside the gene matches. The CDR3 spans 13 residues. Germline lookup yields CDR1 SGHVS and CDR2 FNYEAQ. The CDR3: CASSLTGLGEQFF. The CDR3, as DNA: TGTGCCAGCAGCTTAACGGGACTAGGAGAGCAGTTCTTC.

The V call is TRBV27, the J call TRBJ2-2, with 9 bases matching TRBD2. Germline trimming cut 6 bases from V and 6 bases from J; bases unmatched to any gene: 11. The CDR3 consists of 16 residues. The germline V gene encodes CDR1 MNHEY and CDR2 SMNVEV (reference sequence). CDR3 sequence (DNA): TGTGCCAGCAGGACCTGGACTAGCGCGGGTCCCGGGGAGCTGTTTTTT. Encoded protein: CASRTWTSAGPGELFF.

This clonotype was seen more than once but under ten times. The chain has TRBV5-1 and TRBJ1-1, with no clear D. The ends were cut back, 0 bases at V and 4 bases at J, with 7 bases in the middle. Germline V CDR1 and CDR2: SGHRS, YFSETQ. The CDR3 contains 13 residues. This CDR3 reads CASSLDFGTEAFF. The CDR3 region has the DNA TGCGCCAGCAGCTTGGACTTCGGCACTGAAGCTTTCTTT.

This clonotype was recorded a few times. The chain combines TRBV5-4 with TRBJ2-7; 10 bases fit TRBD1. CDR3 length: 17 residues. Germline V gene lookup returns CDR1 SGHNT and CDR2 YYREEE (reference sequence). With 3 bases clipped from V and 6 bases from J, the junction kept 15 bases outside the gene matches. The CDR3 DNA follows: TGTGCCAGCAGCTCCGCCCTGGGCGGTAGGGACAGGGGCGAGCAGTACTTC. Residues: CASSSALGGRDRGEQYF. Full variable domain (outside the CDR3, taken from reference TRBV5-4 and TRBJ2-7): ETGVTQSPTHLIKTRGQQVTLRCSSQSGHNTVSWYQQALGQGPQFIFQYYREEENGRGNFPPRFSGLQFPNYSSELNVNALELDDSALYLCASSSALGGRDRGEQYFGPGTRLTVT.

V gene TRBV4-1 combines with J gene TRBJ2-3; the D is unclear. V lost 2 bases to trimming and J lost 6 bases, with 15 bases between them. This CDR3 has 15 residues. The germline CDR1 and CDR2 sequences are MGHRA and YSYEKL. The CDR3 DNA reads TGCGCCAGCAGCCAATTCGGGCAGCCTTCTGATACGCAGTATTTT. It translates to CASSQFGQPSDTQYF.